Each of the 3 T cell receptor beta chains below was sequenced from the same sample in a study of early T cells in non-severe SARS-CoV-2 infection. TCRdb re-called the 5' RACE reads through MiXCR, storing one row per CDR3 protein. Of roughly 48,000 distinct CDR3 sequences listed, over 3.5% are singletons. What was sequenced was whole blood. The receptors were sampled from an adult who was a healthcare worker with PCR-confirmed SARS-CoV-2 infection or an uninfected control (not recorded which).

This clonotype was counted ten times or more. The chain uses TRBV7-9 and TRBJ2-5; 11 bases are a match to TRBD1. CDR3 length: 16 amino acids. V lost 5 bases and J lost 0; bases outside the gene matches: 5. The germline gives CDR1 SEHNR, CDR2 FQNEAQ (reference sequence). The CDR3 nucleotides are TGTGCCAGCAGCCTAGGACAGGGGGCAGACCAAGAGACCCAGTACTTC. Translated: CASSLGQGADQETQYF.

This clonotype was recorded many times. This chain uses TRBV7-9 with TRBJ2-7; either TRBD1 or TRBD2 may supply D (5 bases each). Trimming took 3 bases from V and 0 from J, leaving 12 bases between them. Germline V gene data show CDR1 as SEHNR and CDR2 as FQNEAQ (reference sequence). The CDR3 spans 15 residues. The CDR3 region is CASSLGPQNSYEQYF. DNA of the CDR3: TGTGCCAGCAGCTTGGGACCTCAGAACTCCTACGAGCAGTACTTC.

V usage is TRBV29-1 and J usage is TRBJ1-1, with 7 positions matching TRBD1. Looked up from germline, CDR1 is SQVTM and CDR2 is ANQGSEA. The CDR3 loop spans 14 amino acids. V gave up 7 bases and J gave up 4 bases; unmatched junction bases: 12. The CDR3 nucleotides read TGCAGCGCCCGAATCACCGACAGGGTCACTGAAGCTTTCTTT. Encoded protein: CSARITDRVTEAFF.